These 2 T cell receptor beta chains originate from one sample sequenced in a study of T cell repertoires in cytomegalovirus infection. These TCRs' antigens remain unknown. TCRdb recomputed calls from the reads with MiXCR, one row per CDR3 protein. The repertoire has 62,000 or so distinct CDR3 sequences, around 20% of them found once; the top ten carry over 65%. This sample comprised CD8+ T cells from cultured PBMCs, obtained from culture after CMV antigen stimulation. Every receptor here comes from a human donor in good health (CMV status not recorded). Some clones in this sample may be carry-over from other donors' samples.

This clonotype was counted a few times. The chain couples TRBV6-2 or TRBV6-3 to TRBJ1-1; D not resolved. The CDR3 spans 14 residues. Germline V gene sequence: CDR1 MNHEY, CDR2 SVGEGT. With 2 bases removed from V and 0 bases from J, the gap between germline ends came to 7 bases. CDR3 region: CASSYAEMNTEAFF. CDR3 DNA sequence: TGTGCCAGCAGTTACGCAGAGATGAACACTGAAGCTTTCTTT.

The genes are TRBV4-2 and TRBJ2-3, with TRBD2 matching 8 bases. In germline, CDR1 is LGHNA, CDR2 YNFKEQ. V lost 5 bases and J lost 2; bases outside the gene matches: 21. The CDR3 has 20 residues. CDR3 protein: CASSSIVGLASPRPTDTQYF. In nucleotides, the CDR3 is TGTGCCAGCAGCTCAATTGTCGGACTAGCATCTCCCAGGCCCACAGATACGCAGTATTTT.